Sequencing of this T cell receptor (beta chain) was carried out in a study of spatial heterogeneity in lung cancer. The overall study: Each distinct TCR and UMI combination averaged more than ten appearances in raw reads.

This CDR3 comprises 12 residues. Germline values: CDR1 SEHNR, CDR2 FQNEAQ (reference sequence). Trimming took 1 base from V and 11 from J, leaving 10 bases between them. Ten or more counts support this clonotype. The time point here: sample taken at primary tumor resection. The study sequenced unsorted whole RNA from tumor, nontumor lung or frozen PBMC. TCRdb re-analysed the 5' RACE reads in MiXCR, keeping a single row per CDR3 protein. The profile shows about 22,000 distinct CDR3 sequences, about 5.6% of them singletons. The V and J genes are TRBV7-9 and TRBJ2-3; D possibly uses TRBD1 or TRBD2 (5 bases each). This receptor was identified in a male donor with early-stage non-small cell lung cancer. The starting material was PBMCs, obtained at surgery. The chain's CDR3 is CASSLGDGRQYF. As DNA, the CDR3 is TGTGCCAGCAGCTTAGGGGACGGCCGGCAGTATTTT.